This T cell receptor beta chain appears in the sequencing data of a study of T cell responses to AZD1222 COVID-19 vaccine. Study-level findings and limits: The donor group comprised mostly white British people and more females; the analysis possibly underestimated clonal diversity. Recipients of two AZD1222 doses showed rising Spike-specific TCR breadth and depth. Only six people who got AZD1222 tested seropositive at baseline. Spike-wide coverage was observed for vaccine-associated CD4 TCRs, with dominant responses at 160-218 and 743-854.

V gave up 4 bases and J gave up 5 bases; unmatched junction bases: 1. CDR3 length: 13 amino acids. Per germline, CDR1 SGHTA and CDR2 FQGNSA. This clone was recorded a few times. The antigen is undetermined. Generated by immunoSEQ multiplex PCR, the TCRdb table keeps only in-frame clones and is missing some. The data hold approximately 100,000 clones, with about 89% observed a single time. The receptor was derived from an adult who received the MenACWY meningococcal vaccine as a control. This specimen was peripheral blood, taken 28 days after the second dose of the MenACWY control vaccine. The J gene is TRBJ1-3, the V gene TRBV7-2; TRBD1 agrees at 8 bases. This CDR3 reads CASSWTGRNTIYF. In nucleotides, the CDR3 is TGTGCCAGCAGCTGGACAGGGCGAAACACCATATATTTT.